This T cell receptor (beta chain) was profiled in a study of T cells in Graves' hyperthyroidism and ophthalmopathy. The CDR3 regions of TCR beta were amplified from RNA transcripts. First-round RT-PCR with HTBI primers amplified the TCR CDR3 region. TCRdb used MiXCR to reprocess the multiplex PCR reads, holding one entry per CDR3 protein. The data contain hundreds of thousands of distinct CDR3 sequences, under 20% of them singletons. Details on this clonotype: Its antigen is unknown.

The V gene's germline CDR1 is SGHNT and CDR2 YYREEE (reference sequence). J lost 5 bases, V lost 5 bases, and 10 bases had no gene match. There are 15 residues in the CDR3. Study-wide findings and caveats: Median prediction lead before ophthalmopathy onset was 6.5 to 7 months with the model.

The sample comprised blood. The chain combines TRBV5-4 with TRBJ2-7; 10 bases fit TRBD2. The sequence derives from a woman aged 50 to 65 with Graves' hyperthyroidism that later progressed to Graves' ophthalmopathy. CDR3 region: CASRPFLAGADEQYF. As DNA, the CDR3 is TGTGCCAGCAGACCATTTCTAGCGGGGGCGGACGAGCAGTACTTC.